This TCR beta chain was observed in a study of chemoradiotherapy in HPV16-positive cancers. Study information: A couple of HPV16-positive patients' cells yielded candidate HPV-specific clones and common motifs. Regarding the study as a whole: The functional HPV-specific definition rests on just a couple of HPV16-positive patients. Candidate HPV-specific clones and E7-related TCR motifs grew in tumor during treatment.

Repeated repertoire sampling spanned the course of chemoradiotherapy. Profiled with immunoSEQ multiplex PCR; TCRdb holds only in-frame clones, not every one. The repertoire consists of about 11,000 clones, with about 89% occurring once and the leading ten covering under 2%. In regard to this clone: Its antigen is currently unknown.

Germline CDR1 SGHKS, CDR2 YYEKEE (reference sequence). The V end was cut by 2 bases, the J end by 4 bases, with 16 bases between. The CDR3 spans 16 residues. The input for sequencing was blood, taken from a patient who underwent chemoradiotherapy. This TCR was sampled from a human donor with HPV-associated anogenital cancer. The chain is built from TRBV5-5 and TRBJ1-3, with D possibly being TRBD1 (6 bases). The CDR3, as DNA: TGTGCCAGCAGCTTCTACAGGGACGTCGCGGGAAACACCATATATTTT. It yields the protein CASSFYRDVAGNTIYF.